The T cell receptor beta chain described here comes from a study of blood T cell repertoires in COVID-19. In the study overall: The United States, Italy and Spain were the sources of the acute and convalescent COVID-19 samples. Sources were T cells, B-cell-depleted T cells, or PBMCs; the material itself was cDNA or gDNA.

TCRdb's table, derived via immunoSEQ multiplex PCR, lists solely in-frame clones and lacks some. The repertoire holds approximately 70,000 clones, about 91% seen once, with 6% to 7.5% in the top ten. Seattle's enrolled individuals joined amid active infection and were then monitored longitudinally. Germline-derived CDR1 and CDR2 are SNHLY and FYNNEI. The CDR3 has 13 residues. The V end was cut by 2 bases, the J end by 5 bases, with 10 bases between. The source material was peripheral blood. The chain carries TRBV2 and TRBJ2-7, with unresolved D. The source is a man aged 35 to 55 with COVID-19, enrolled during active disease. The CDR3 DNA sequence: TGTGCCAGCAGTGAAACTGGTTCTCACGAGCAGTACTTC. Translated: CASSETGSHEQYF. Looking up the rest from reference TRBV2 and TRBJ2-7 gives the full variable domain: EPEVTQTPSHQVTQMGQEVILRCVPISNHLYFYWYRQILGQKVEFLVSFYNNEISEKSEIFDDQFSVERPDGSNFTLKIRSTKLEDSAMYFCASSETGSHEQYFGPGTRLTVT.